The 3 T cell receptor beta chains presented below share a single source sample, sequenced in a study of T cell responses to AZD1222 COVID-19 vaccine. TCRdb's table, derived via immunoSEQ multiplex PCR, lists solely in-frame clones and lacks some. This table has roughly 190,000 clones, approximately 90% appearing once. The sample consisted of peripheral blood, taken 28 days after the second AZD1222 dose. The receptors were sampled from an adult who received the AZD1222 COVID-19 vaccine.

V is TRBV7-2 and J is TRBJ2-1; 11 positions agree with TRBD2. This CDR3 is 15 amino acids long. Germline CDR1 and CDR2: SGHTA and FQGNSA. V shed 3 bases and J 2 bases; nucleotides not matched to a gene: 0. The CDR3 region is CASSFSGRAYNEQFF. CDR3 in DNA: TGTGCCAGCAGCTTTAGCGGGAGGGCCTACAATGAGCAGTTCTTC.

The rearrangement joins TRBV30 to TRBJ2-7, with 8 bases aligning to TRBD2. V lost 3 bases to trimming and J lost 2 bases; unmatched junction nucleotides: 6. In germline, CDR1 is GTSNPN, CDR2 SVGIG (reference sequence). The CDR3 loop spans 14 amino acids. CDR3 DNA: TGTGCCTGGAGGAGGGCGGGAGGAACCTACGAGCAGTACTTC. This gives the protein CAWRRAGGTYEQYF.

V usage is TRBV9 and J usage is TRBJ1-1; possibly TRBD1 for D (5 bases). The CDR3 has 13 amino acids. The germline CDR1 and CDR2 sequences are SGDLS and YYNGEE. V was trimmed by 1 base and J by 3 bases, leaving 7 bases between them. Written as DNA, the CDR3 is TGTGCCAGCAGCGTAACACAGGACACTGAAGCTTTCTTT. Translating gives CASSVTQDTEAFF.